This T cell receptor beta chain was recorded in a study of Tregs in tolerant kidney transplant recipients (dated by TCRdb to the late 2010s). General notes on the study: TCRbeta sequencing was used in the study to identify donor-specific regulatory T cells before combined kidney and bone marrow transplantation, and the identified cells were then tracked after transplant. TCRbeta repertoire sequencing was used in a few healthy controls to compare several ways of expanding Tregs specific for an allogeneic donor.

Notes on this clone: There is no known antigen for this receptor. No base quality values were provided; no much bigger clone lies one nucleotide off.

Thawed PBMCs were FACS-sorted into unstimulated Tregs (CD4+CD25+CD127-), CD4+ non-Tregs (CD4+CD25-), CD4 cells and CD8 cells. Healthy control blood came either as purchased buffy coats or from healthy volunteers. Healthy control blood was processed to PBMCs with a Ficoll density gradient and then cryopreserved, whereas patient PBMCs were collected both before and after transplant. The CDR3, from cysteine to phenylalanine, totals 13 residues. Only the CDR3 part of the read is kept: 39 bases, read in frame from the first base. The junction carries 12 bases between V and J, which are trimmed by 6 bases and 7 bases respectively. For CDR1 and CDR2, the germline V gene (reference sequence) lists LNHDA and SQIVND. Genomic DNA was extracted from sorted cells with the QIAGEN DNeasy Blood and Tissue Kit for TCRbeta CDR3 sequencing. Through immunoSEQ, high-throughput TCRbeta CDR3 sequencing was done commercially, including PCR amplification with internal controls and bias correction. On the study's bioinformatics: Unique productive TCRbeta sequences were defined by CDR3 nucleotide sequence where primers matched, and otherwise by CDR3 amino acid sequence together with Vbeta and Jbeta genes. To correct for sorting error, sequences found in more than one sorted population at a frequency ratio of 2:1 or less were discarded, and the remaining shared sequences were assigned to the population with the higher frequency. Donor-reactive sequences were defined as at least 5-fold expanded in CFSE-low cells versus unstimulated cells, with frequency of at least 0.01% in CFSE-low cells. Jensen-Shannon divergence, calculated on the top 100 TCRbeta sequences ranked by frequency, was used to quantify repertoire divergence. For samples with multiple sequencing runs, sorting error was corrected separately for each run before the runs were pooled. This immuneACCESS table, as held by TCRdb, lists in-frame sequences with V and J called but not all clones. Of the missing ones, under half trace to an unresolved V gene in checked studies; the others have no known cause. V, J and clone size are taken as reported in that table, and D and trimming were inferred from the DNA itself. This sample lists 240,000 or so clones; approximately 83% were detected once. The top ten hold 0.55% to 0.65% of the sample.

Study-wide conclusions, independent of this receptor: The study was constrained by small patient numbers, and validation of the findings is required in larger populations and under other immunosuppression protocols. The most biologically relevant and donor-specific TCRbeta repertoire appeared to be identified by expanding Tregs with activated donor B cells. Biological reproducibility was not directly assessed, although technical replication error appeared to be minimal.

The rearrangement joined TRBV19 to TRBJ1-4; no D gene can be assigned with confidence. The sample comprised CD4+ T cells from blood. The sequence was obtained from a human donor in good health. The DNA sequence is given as TGTGCCAGTAGGGCAGTCCCATTTGAAAAACTGTTTTTT. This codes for CASRAVPFEKLFF.